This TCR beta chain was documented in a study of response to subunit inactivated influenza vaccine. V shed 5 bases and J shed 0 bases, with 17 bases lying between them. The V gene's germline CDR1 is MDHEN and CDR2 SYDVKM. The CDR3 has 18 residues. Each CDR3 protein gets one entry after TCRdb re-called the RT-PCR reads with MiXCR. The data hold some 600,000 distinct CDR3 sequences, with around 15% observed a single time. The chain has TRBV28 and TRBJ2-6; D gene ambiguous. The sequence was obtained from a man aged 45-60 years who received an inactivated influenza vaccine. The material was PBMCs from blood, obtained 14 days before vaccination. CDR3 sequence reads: CASSPQFSYYSGANVLTF. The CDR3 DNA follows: TGTGCCAGCAGTCCGCAATTCTCCTACTACTCTGGGGCCAACGTCCTGACTTTC.